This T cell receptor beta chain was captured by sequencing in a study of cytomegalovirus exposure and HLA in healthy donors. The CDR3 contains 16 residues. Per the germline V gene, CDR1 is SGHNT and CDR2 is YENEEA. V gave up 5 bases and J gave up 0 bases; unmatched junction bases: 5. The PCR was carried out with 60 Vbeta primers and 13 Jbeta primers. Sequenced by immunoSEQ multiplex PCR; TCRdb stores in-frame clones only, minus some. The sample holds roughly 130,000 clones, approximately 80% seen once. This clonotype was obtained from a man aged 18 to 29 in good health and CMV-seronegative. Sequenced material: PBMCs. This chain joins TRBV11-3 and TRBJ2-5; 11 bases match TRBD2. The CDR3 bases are TGTGCCAGCAGCCCGGGGACTAGCGGATACCAAGAGACCCAGTACTTC. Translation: CASSPGTSGYQETQYF.